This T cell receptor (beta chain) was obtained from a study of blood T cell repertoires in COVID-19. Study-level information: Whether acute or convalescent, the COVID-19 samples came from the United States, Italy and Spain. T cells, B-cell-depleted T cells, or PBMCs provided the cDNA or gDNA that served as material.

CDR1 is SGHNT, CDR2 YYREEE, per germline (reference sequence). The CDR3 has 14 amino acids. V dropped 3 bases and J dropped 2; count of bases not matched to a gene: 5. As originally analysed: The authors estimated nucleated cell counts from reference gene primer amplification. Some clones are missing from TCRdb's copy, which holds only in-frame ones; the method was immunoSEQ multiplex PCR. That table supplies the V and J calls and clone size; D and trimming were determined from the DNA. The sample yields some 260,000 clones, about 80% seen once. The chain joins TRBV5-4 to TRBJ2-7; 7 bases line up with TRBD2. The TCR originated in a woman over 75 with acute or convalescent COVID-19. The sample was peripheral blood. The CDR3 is CASSSGGTTYEQYF. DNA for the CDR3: TGTGCCAGCAGCTCTGGCGGGACTACCTACGAGCAGTACTTC.